This T cell receptor (beta chain) was recovered during a study of long-term antiretroviral therapy in people with HIV. CDR3 length equals 13 residues. Per germline, CDR1 MNHEY and CDR2 SMNVEV (reference sequence). Between the trimmed V and J ends, which lost 2 bases and 8 bases, there was a span of 12 bases. Comment on this clone: Its antigen is not identified.

Findings of the study overall: Pre-ART expanded TRB clones stayed dominant throughout, though often decreasing after ART. Nothing was known about ART adherence, viral resistance or changes in therapy.

An immunoSEQ assay, version v3.0, was performed at survey level. TCRdb keeps only in-frame clones here, not all; method: immunoSEQ multiplex PCR. The sample records some 27,000 clones, 84% being singletons. Sequencing was performed on unsorted PBMCs, taken 0.4 years after starting antiretroviral therapy. The clonotype was recovered from a man between 18 and 35 years old with HIV. The chain couples TRBV27 to TRBJ1-1; maybe TRBD1 (5 bases). CDR3 in amino acids: CASSLSQGEEAFF. The CDR3 bases are TGTGCCAGCAGTTTAAGTCAGGGAGAGGAAGCTTTCTTT.